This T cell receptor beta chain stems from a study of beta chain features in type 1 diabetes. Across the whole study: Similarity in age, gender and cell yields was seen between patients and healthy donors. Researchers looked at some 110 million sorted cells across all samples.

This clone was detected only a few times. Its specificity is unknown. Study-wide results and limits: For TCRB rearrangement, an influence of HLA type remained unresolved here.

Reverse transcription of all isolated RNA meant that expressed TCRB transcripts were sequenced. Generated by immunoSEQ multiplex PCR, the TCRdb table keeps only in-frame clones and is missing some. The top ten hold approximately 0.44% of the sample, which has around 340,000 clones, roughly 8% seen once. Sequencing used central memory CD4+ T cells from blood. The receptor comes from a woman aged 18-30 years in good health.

Written as DNA, the CDR3 is TGTGCCAGCTCACTAGAGGGCCTGCAGTTCTTC. Translated, it gives CASSLEGLQFF. The J gene is TRBJ2-1, the V gene TRBV18; D may be TRBD2 (5 bases). The CDR3 is 11 residues long. In germline, CDR1 is KGHSH, CDR2 LQKENI. Trimming stripped 4 bases from V and 12 bases from J, with 10 bases between.